The TCR beta chain described here comes from a study of blood T cell repertoires in COVID-19. Some clones are missing from TCRdb's copy, which holds only in-frame ones; the method was immunoSEQ multiplex PCR. Of more than 90,000 clones listed, approximately 81% are singletons. A remark on this clone: A junction boundary mismatches the germline segment, possibly from a read error.

The CDR3 runs to 14 residues. Germline loops: CDR1 MNHNS, CDR2 SASEGT. Material for sequencing was peripheral blood. This clonotype originated in a woman in her 70s with active or convalescent COVID-19. The rearrangement uses TRBV6-1 and TRBJ1-6; D is undetermined. The CDR3 loop reads CASNELQYNSPLHF. CDR3 coding DNA: TGTGCCAGCAATGAACTACAGTATAATTCACCCCTCCACTTT.